A single sample is the source of the 23 T cell receptor beta chains below, sequenced in a study of T cell responses to AZD1222 COVID-19 vaccine. Using immunoSEQ multiplex PCR, the repertoire was profiled, and TCRdb retains in-frame clones only, with some absent. The table lists 150,000 or so clones, more than 75% of them singletons. Sequenced material: peripheral blood, taken on day 0 of MenACWY control vaccination. The receptor source for this set is an adult in good health.

The gene calls are TRBV6-6 and TRBJ1-5; D is unclear. The V gene's germline CDR1 is MNHNY and CDR2 SVGAGI (reference sequence). V was cut by 3 bases and J by 7 bases, with 13 bases left in between. The CDR3 spans 14 residues. The CDR3 sequence is CASSYNWDGQPQHF. The CDR3 coding sequence is TGTGCCAGCAGTTATAACTGGGATGGGCAGCCCCAGCATTTT.

The chain has TRBV6-5 and TRBJ1-2; TRBD1 agrees at 8 bases. CDR1 is MNHEY and CDR2 is SVGAGI in the germline V gene. Trimming took 10 bases from V and 6 from J; bases not matched to a gene: 4. This CDR3 region has 11 residues. The CDR3 DNA follows: TGTGCCACCGAGACAGGGGATGGCTACACCTTC. As protein: CATETGDGYTF.

The gene calls are TRBV5-4 and TRBJ1-2, with 8 bases aligning to TRBD1. The germline V gene encodes CDR1 SGHNT and CDR2 YYREEE (reference sequence). Trimming took 4 bases from V and 5 from J; bases not matched to a gene: 7. The CDR3 loop spans 14 amino acids. CDR3 nucleotide sequence: TGTGCCAGCAGCGGGGACAGGAGTTTATATGGCTACACCTTC. This sequence encodes CASSGDRSLYGYTF.

This clone has a handful of counts. V is TRBV6-5 and J is TRBJ2-1; 7 bases line up with TRBD1. CDR1 is MNHEY and CDR2 is SVGAGI in the germline V gene. CDR3 length: 12 amino acids. The V segment lost 7 bases and the J segment 15 bases; nucleotides outside the gene matches: 12. The CDR3 DNA sequence: TGTGCCAGCAACCCCCACGGGACAGAGACGTTCTTC. Amino acids: CASNPHGTETFF.

The chain links TRBV7-6 to TRBJ1-6, with TRBD1 matching 10 bases. Germline-derived CDR1 and CDR2 are SGHVS and FNYEAQ. The CDR3 contains 16 residues. J lost 7 bases, V lost 0 bases, and 3 bases had no gene match. The chain's CDR3 is CASSLAGDRGNSPLHF. The CDR3 DNA follows: TGTGCCAGCAGCTTAGCAGGGGACAGGGGAAATTCACCCCTCCACTTT.

This chain joins TRBV24-1 and TRBJ2-1, with 7 bases matching TRBD2. Trimming at V came to 4 bases and at J to 4 bases, leaving 6 bases not matched to a gene. Germline CDR1 is KGHDR and CDR2 is SFDVKD. This CDR3 is built from 15 residues. The CDR3 DNA follows: TGTGCCACCAGTGACGCTAGCGGCCGTTACAATGAGCAGTTCTTC. It codes for CATSDASGRYNEQFF.

The chain links TRBV6-5 to TRBJ2-5; D is ambiguous. Germline CDR1 reads MNHEY; CDR2 reads SVGAGI. The CDR3 is 15 amino acids. Trimming removed 2 bases at V and 2 bases at J, with 12 bases between. The CDR3 sequence is CASSYTWQSQETQYF. The CDR3 DNA sequence: TGTGCCAGCAGTTACACGTGGCAATCTCAAGAGACCCAGTACTTC.

CDR3: CASTSRGAGKNIQYF. As DNA, the CDR3 is TGTGCCAGCACTTCTAGGGGGGCTGGAAAAAACATTCAGTACTTC. This chain joins TRBV2 and TRBJ2-4, with D perhaps matching TRBD1 or TRBD2 (6 bases each). The CDR3 sequence is 15 residues long. V was pared by 7 bases and J by 4 bases, with 17 bases between. CDR1 and CDR2 (germline): SNHLY, FYNNEI. The full variable domain, in which reference TRBV2 and TRBJ2-4 provide the parts outside the CDR3, is EPEVTQTPSHQVTQMGQEVILRCVPISNHLYFYWYRQILGQKVEFLVSFYNNEISEKSEIFDDQFSVERPDGSNFTLKIRSTKLEDSAMYFCASTSRGAGKNIQYFGAGTRLSVL.

The chain recombines TRBV19 with TRBJ1-1; no reliable D call. Trimming removed 5 bases at V and 2 bases at J, with 6 bases between. The CDR3 has 12 amino acids. The germline V gene encodes CDR1 LNHDA and CDR2 SQIVND (reference sequence). In DNA form, the CDR3 reads TGTGCCAGTAGTTTCCGCAACACTGAAGCTTTCTTT. Amino acids: CASSFRNTEAFF.

The V and J genes are TRBV25-1 and TRBJ2-7, with D tentatively TRBD2 (5 bases). Germline-derived CDR1 and CDR2 are MGHDK and SYGVNS. Trimming took off 1 base at V and 4 bases at J, with 11 bases between the two ends. CDR3 size: 14 residues. CDR3 bases: TGTGCCAGCAGTGAATCCGGAGGTGGGTACGAGCAGTACTTC. Protein sequence: CASSESGGGYEQYF.

The chain's CDR3 is CASSVVEGVSAEAFF. The CDR3 region has the DNA TGTGCCAGCAGCGTAGTGGAAGGGGTGAGCGCTGAAGCTTTCTTT. This chain links TRBV9 with TRBJ1-1, with a weak D call TRBD1 (5 bases). Germline CDR1 SGDLS, CDR2 YYNGEE. The V end was cut by 0 bases, the J end by 6 bases, with 15 bases between. The CDR3 length is 15 residues.

The J gene is TRBJ2-3, the V gene TRBV6-5; 9 bases are a match to TRBD2. Per the germline V gene, CDR1 is MNHEY and CDR2 is SVGAGI. This CDR3 has 13 residues. J gave up 6 bases and V 6 bases, and 4 bases lay outside the gene matches. The CDR3 DNA is TGTGCCAGCAGGGCGGGGGGGCGCGATACGCAGTATTTT. This translates into CASRAGGRDTQYF.

This CDR3 is CASSFTGTGRNYGYTF. In nucleotides, the CDR3 is TGTGCCAGCAGTTTTACCGGGACAGGGAGAAACTATGGCTACACCTTC. This sequence joins TRBV7-9 and TRBJ1-2, with 9 bases that match TRBD1. V was pared by 6 bases and J by 2 bases, with 10 bases of the junction left unmatched. Germline V gene lookup returns CDR1 SEHNR and CDR2 FQNEAQ (reference sequence). The CDR3 covers 16 residues.

The rearrangement joins TRBV2 to TRBJ1-5; TRBD1 is a possible D gene (5 bases). Trimming cost V 8 bases and J 0 bases, with 11 bases left between them. The CDR3 consists of 14 residues. Germline V CDR1 and CDR2: SNHLY, FYNNEI. The CDR3 reads CASQRDFSNQPQHF. The CDR3 DNA is TGTGCCAGCCAGAGGGACTTTAGCAATCAGCCCCAGCATTTT. The full variable domain, with the rest looked up from reference TRBV2 and TRBJ1-5, is EPEVTQTPSHQVTQMGQEVILRCVPISNHLYFYWYRQILGQKVEFLVSFYNNEISEKSEIFDDQFSVERPDGSNFTLKIRSTKLEDSAMYFCASQRDFSNQPQHFGDGTRLSIL.

The rearrangement links TRBV7-3 to TRBJ2-1; 7 bases are shared with TRBD2. The CDR3 runs to 16 residues. Germline CDR1 reads SGHTA; CDR2 reads FQGTGA. V trimming: 2 bases; J trimming: 0 bases; junction bases outside the gene matches: 4. The CDR3 DNA reads as TGTGCCAGCAGCTTAGGAGCGGGGAGCTCCTACAATGAGCAGTTCTTC. Its protein product is CASSLGAGSSYNEQFF. Full variable domain (missing parts from reference TRBV7-3 and TRBJ2-1): GAGVSQTPSNKVTEKGKYVELRCDPISGHTALYWYRQSLGQGPEFLIYFQGTGAADDSGLPNDRFFAVRPEGSVSTLKIQRTERGDSAVYLCASSLGAGSSYNEQFFGPGTRLTVL.

This rearrangement joins TRBV7-9 to TRBJ2-1; 13 positions match TRBD2. V was clipped by 5 bases and J by 7 bases; unmatched bases: 2. CDR3 length equals 14 residues. Germline V gives CDR1 SEHNR, CDR2 FQNEAQ (reference sequence). CDR3 protein: CASSLGLAGNEQFF. The DNA for the CDR3 is TGTGCCAGCAGCCTGGGACTAGCGGGGAATGAGCAGTTCTTC.

The chain couples TRBV3-1 (or the pseudogene TRBV3-2) to TRBJ1-2; D gene uncertain. V lost 3 bases to trimming and J lost 7 bases, with 9 bases between them. Germline V CDR1 and CDR2: LGHDT, YNNKEL (reference sequence). This CDR3 is 12 amino acids long. CDR3 coding DNA: TGTGCCAGCAGCCACGCTCGGGGTGGCTACACCTTC. The encoded protein is CASSHARGGYTF.

CDR3 protein: CASSYSSQNNSPLHF. CDR3 sequence (DNA): TGTGCCAGCAGTTACTCGTCCCAGAACAATTCACCCCTCCACTTT. The chain uses TRBV6-5 and TRBJ1-6, with D uncertain. The CDR3 spans 15 residues. CDR1 is MNHEY and CDR2 is SVGAGI in the germline V gene. The V end was cut by 0 bases, the J end by 7 bases, with 10 bases between.

The chain uses TRBV4-1 and TRBJ1-5, with D hard to call. CDR3 size: 15 residues. Germline values: CDR1 MGHRA, CDR2 YSYEKL. Trimming removed 1 base from V and 7 bases from J, with 14 bases in between. The CDR3 bases are TGCGCCAGCAGCCAAGGGACGTTGGGCGGACAGCCCCAGCATTTT. Its protein is CASSQGTLGGQPQHF.

The chain is built from TRBV5-1 and TRBJ2-7; D not certain. The CDR3 has 17 residues. Per the germline V gene, CDR1 is SGHRS and CDR2 is YFSETQ. Trimming pared 1 base from V and 1 base from J, leaving 18 bases between. The CDR3 sequence is CASSLPRHLTRSYEQYV. The DNA of the CDR3 is TGCGCCAGCAGCTTGCCGAGACACCTCACAAGGTCCTACGAGCAGTACGTC.

This clone was observed many times. In DNA form, the CDR3 reads TGTGCCAGCAGTTATAGCGGGGGGGGCACAGATACGCAGTATTTT. Its protein product is CASSYSGGGTDTQYF. This chain joins TRBV6-4 and TRBJ2-3; TRBD2 matches at 11 bases. CDR3 size: 15 residues. J was trimmed by 1 base and V by 5 bases; bases with no gene match: 2. Germline CDR1 is MRHNA and CDR2 is SNTAGT.

The rearrangement uses TRBV7-2 and TRBJ2-3; TRBD1 matches at 7 bases. The CDR3 totals 14 residues. J gave up 4 bases and V 6 bases, and 7 bases lay outside the gene matches. CDR1 and CDR2 (germline): SGHTA, FQGNSA. In DNA form, the CDR3 reads TGTGCCAGCAGAACAGGGGTTCCTCCAGATACGCAGTATTTT. This codes for CASRTGVPPDTQYF.

CDR3 in amino acids: CAISESRQGIGELFF. CDR3 bases: TGTGCCATCAGTGAGTCGAGGCAGGGGATCGGGGAGCTGTTTTTT. The chain employs TRBV10-3 and TRBJ2-2, with D possibly TRBD1 on 6 matching bases. Trimming removed 0 bases from V and 7 bases from J, with 12 bases in between. Germline V lookup: CDR1 ENHRY, CDR2 SYGVKD. The CDR3 is 15 amino acids.